This T cell receptor (beta chain) was sequenced for a study of regulatory T cells in long-lasting Graves disease. The CDR3 length is 15 residues. Germline CDR1 reads DFQATT; CDR2 reads SNEGSKA (reference sequence). Trimming left V 3 bases short and J 3 bases short, with 18 bases between. Time point described: persistent/refractory GD, antithyroid drugs over 5 years with positive TRAb. With RNA extracted from PBMCs as input, the TCR library was made. Study-level findings and limits: Persistent disease preferred TRBV28, TRBJ1-2 and TRBJ2-5. Persistent Graves' patients showed less TCR diversity than newly diagnosed patients showed. Persistent patients shared more public clonotypes (approximately 2,500) than new patients (roughly 970).

In this sample, this clonotype turned up many times. Antigen: not known. Investigators prepared the TCR beta libraries by applying iRepertoire HTBI primers and Arm-PCR of CDR3 regions. TCRdb reanalysed the multiplex PCR reads using MiXCR and keeps one entry per CDR3 protein. The sample records a few hundred thousand distinct CDR3 sequences, about 23% being singletons. The sequencing here drew on peripheral blood mononuclear cells (PBMCs), taken when the disease was refractory, from a patient treated with antithyroid drugs. This receptor was identified in a woman aged 40 to 50 with Graves disease. This chain uses TRBV20-1 with TRBJ2-7; possibly TRBD2 for D (5 bases). CDR3 residues: CSASDYSRDYYEQYF. The CDR3 DNA is TGCAGTGCTAGTGACTACAGTAGGGATTACTACGAGCAGTACTTC.